This T cell receptor beta chain was sequenced in a study of T cells after yellow fever vaccination. Turning to the study itself: Fractions containing few cells were prepared with SMART-Seq v4 Ultra Low Input.

Study findings and constraints: On re-exposure, the response was weaker but peaked faster, at day 5 versus 15. Repertoires sorted by FACS could include abundant clonotypes that are contaminants from the bulk population.

The TCR cDNA carried a universal primer site and UMIs from 5'RACE template switching. TCRdb ran MiXCR on the 5' RACE reads and lists one entry per CDR3 protein. The sample includes 400,000 to 650,000 distinct CDR3 sequences, just over 20% of them seen just once. The V and J ends lost 1 base and 4 bases respectively, with 14 bases between them. The CDR3 is made up of 15 amino acids. A few counts support this clonotype. No antigen is known for it. This chain connects TRBV12-3 or TRBV12-4 to TRBJ2-7; a weak D match, TRBD1 (7 bases). The sequence was collected from a man between 18 and 35 years old who received the YFV17D yellow fever vaccine. Sequenced material: PBMCs, taken approximately 22 days after the first yellow fever vaccination. The CDR3 here is CASSLDRAGGYEQYF. CDR3 nucleotides: TGTGCCAGCAGTTTAGATCGGGCAGGGGGGTACGAGCAGTACTTC.